The 21 T cell receptor beta chains presented below share a single source sample, sequenced in a study of regulatory T cells in long-lasting Graves disease. Relying on iRepertoire HTBI primers and Arm-PCR of CDR3 regions, the team built TCR beta libraries. Each CDR3 protein is one row after TCRdb ran MiXCR on the multiplex PCR reads. The data contain roughly 320,000 distinct CDR3 sequences, over 15% of them singletons. Time point meaning: newly diagnosed GD, antithyroid drugs for less than 3 months. Generation of the TCR library employed RNA extracted from PBMCs. Another study also made use of these data, one on T cells in Graves' hyperthyroidism and ophthalmopathy.

The material sequenced was peripheral blood mononuclear cells (PBMCs), taken at new diagnosis, from a patient treated with antithyroid drugs. All receptors derive from a man in his forties with Graves disease.

In its sample, this clonotype was seen many times. The gene calls are TRBV5-1 and TRBJ2-3; D is perhaps TRBD2 (6 bases). V lost 4 bases, J lost 4 bases, and 10 bases lay in between. The germline CDR1 and CDR2 sequences are SGHRS and YFSETQ. This CDR3 has 13 residues. This chain's CDR3 is CASSGGIPDTQYF. In DNA form, the CDR3 reads TGCGCCAGCAGCGGGGGGATCCCAGATACGCAGTATTTT.

This clonotype turned up a few times. This sequence joins TRBV29-1 and TRBJ2-1, with 11 bases aligning to TRBD2. With V trimmed by 4 bases and J by 6 bases, 5 bases remained unmatched. The CDR3 covers 14 residues. Germline V gene lookup returns CDR1 SQVTM and CDR2 ANQGSEA. The CDR3 is CSVGLLAGGNEQFF. CDR3 sequence (DNA): TGCAGCGTTGGCCTGCTAGCGGGGGGCAATGAGCAGTTCTTC.

J is TRBJ2-1 and V is TRBV11-2; a possible D gene is TRBD2 (6 bases). This CDR3 contains 15 residues. V gave up 5 bases and J gave up 0 bases, with 11 bases separating them. Germline V CDR1 and CDR2: SGHAT, FQNNGV. In DNA, the CDR3 is TGTGCCAGCAGCCTCCGCGGGGACTCCTACAATGAGCAGTTCTTC. Residues: CASSLRGDSYNEQFF.

At least ten counts were recorded for this clonotype. The rearrangement joins TRBV20-1 to TRBJ1-6; TRBD1 agrees at 8 bases. The J segment lost 14 bases and the V segment lost 6 bases, leaving 6 bases of the junction unmatched. This CDR3 has 11 residues. Germline V gene data show CDR1 as DFQATT and CDR2 as SNEGSKA (reference sequence). CDR3 DNA sequence: TGCAGTGCGGGGACAGGCCTGGCCCTCCACTTT. This sequence encodes CSAGTGLALHF.

At least ten counts were recorded for this clonotype. The junction departs from germline at one end; a sequencing error may be responsible. J is TRBJ2-3 and V is TRBV7-8; 10 bases match TRBD2. The V gene's germline CDR1 is SGHVS and CDR2 FQNEAQ. The CDR3 is made up of 14 amino acids. The CDR3 DNA follows: TGTGCCAGCAGCTCCCGCCAGTCTAGCGGGGGCCCGAATTTT. Amino acid sequence: CASSSRQSSGGPNF.

This clonotype appeared many times. This chain links TRBV5-1 with TRBJ1-1, with D unresolved. This CDR3 contains 13 residues. V lost 5 bases and J 1 base, leaving 9 bases between the germline ends. Per the germline V gene, CDR1 is SGHRS and CDR2 is YFSETQ. The chain's CDR3 is CASRQEKNTEAFF. DNA for the CDR3: TGCGCCAGCAGGCAGGAAAAGAACACTGAAGCTTTCTTT.

This clonotype was seen at least ten times. The V gene is TRBV7-2, the J gene TRBJ2-3; 7 bases align to TRBD2. The germline CDR1 and CDR2 sequences are SGHTA and FQGNSA. The length of the CDR3 is 16 residues. Unmatched junction bases numbered 8, after V lost 4 bases and J lost 1 base. CDR3 sequence reads: CASSSRSGGRTDTQYF. The DNA of the CDR3 is TGTGCCAGCAGCTCTCGTTCGGGGGGTCGCACAGATACGCAGTATTTT.

The chain combines TRBV6-2 or TRBV6-3 with TRBJ1-6, with a possible D match to TRBD1 (6 bases). Germline CDR1 reads MNHEY; CDR2 reads SVGEGT. The CDR3 is 14 amino acids. Between the trimmed V and J ends, which lost 3 bases and 9 bases, there was a span of 12 bases. The CDR3 protein is CASSYNRDGSPLHF. DNA for the CDR3: TGTGCCAGCAGTTATAACAGGGACGGTTCACCCCTCCACTTT.

There are many counts of this clonotype. The chain joins TRBV5-1 to TRBJ2-3, with 7 bases matching TRBD2. CDR3 length: 13 amino acids. CDR1 is SGHRS and CDR2 is YFSETQ in the germline V gene. V gave up 4 bases and J gave up 5 bases; unmatched junction bases: 4. The CDR3 loop is CASSLAGEDTQYF. CDR3 in DNA: TGCGCCAGCAGCCTCGCGGGAGAAGATACGCAGTATTTT.

This clonotype was counted at least ten times. The chain links TRBV24-1 to TRBJ2-7; D is perhaps TRBD1 (5 bases). The CDR3 runs to 13 residues. Germline CDR1 KGHDR, CDR2 SFDVKD. The V end lost 4 bases, the J end lost 2 bases, and 8 bases lay between the germline ends. In DNA form, the CDR3 reads TGTGCCACCAGTGACGACAGAACCTACGAGCAGTACTTC. Translated, it gives CATSDDRTYEQYF.

The table lists this clonotype with a few counts. The J gene is TRBJ1-4, the V gene TRBV12-3 or TRBV12-4; no firm D call. Trimming removed 2 bases at V and 8 bases at J, with 12 bases between. The CDR3 consists of 14 residues. Here the CDR3 reads CASSLSGSSEKLFF. The CDR3, as DNA: TGTGCCAGCAGTTTATCCGGGAGCTCAGAAAAACTGTTTTTT.

This clonotype was observed at least ten times. The chain recombines TRBV5-1 with TRBJ2-1, with D perhaps matching TRBD1 (5 bases). The germline V gene has CDR1 SGHRS and CDR2 YFSETQ. The CDR3 runs 12 residues. Trimming took off 0 bases at V and 10 bases at J, with 8 bases between the two ends. The CDR3 spells CASSLAGPEQFF. In DNA, the CDR3 is TGCGCCAGCAGCTTGGCAGGGCCCGAGCAGTTCTTC. Combining the CDR3 with reference TRBV5-1 and TRBJ2-1 gives the whole variable domain KAGVTQTPRYLIKTRGQQVTLSCSPISGHRSVSWYQQTPGQGLQFLFEYFSETQRNKGNFPGRFSGRQFSNSRSEMNVSTLELGDSALYLCASSLAGPEQFFGPGTRLTVL.

This sequence joins TRBV5-1 and TRBJ2-2, with D perhaps TRBD1 (6 bases). Trimming removed 1 base at V and 6 bases at J, with 13 bases between. The CDR3 totals 15 residues. Germline CDR1 and CDR2: SGHRS and YFSETQ. DNA for the CDR3: TGCGCCAGCAGCTTGAGCCCAGGGGATTCCGGGGAGCTGTTTTTT. It encodes CASSLSPGDSGELFF.

The chain couples TRBV12-3 or TRBV12-4 to TRBJ2-6; no definite D call. The CDR3 spans 16 residues. The ends were cut back, 4 bases at V and 4 bases at J, with 14 bases in the middle. CDR3 residues: CASSWVVGRGANVLTF. CDR3 sequence (DNA): TGTGCCAGCAGTTGGGTCGTCGGGCGCGGGGCCAACGTCCTGACTTTC.

The sample holds many counts of this clonotype. In DNA form, the CDR3 reads TGTGCCAGCAGCCTCGGACTAGCGGGGGGCTTTGCAGATACGCAGTATTTT. Translation: CASSLGLAGGFADTQYF. V is TRBV11-2 and J is TRBJ2-3, with 14 bases lining up with TRBD2. After removal of 5 bases from V and 4 bases from J, the junction contained 8 bases not matched to a gene. CDR3 size: 17 residues. CDR1 SGHAT and CDR2 FQNNGV come from the germline V gene. The whole variable domain, remainder taken from reference TRBV11-2 and TRBJ2-3, is EAGVAQSPRYKIIEKRQSVAFWCNPISGHATLYWYQQILGQGPKLLIQFQNNGVVDDSQLPKDRFSAERLKGVDSTLKIQPAKLEDSAVYLCASSLGLAGGFADTQYFGPGTRLTVL.

This clonotype has ten or more counts. The gene calls are TRBV29-1 and TRBJ2-1, with D perhaps assigned TRBD1 or TRBD2 (5 bases each). The CDR3 runs to 16 residues. Deletions cut 3 bases from V and 6 bases from J, with 21 bases between. CDR1 is SQVTM, CDR2 ANQGSEA, per germline. CDR3 residues: CSVEIPRDAEVNEQFF. CDR3 nucleotides: TGCAGCGTTGAGATCCCAAGGGACGCGGAGGTCAATGAGCAGTTCTTC.

Comment on this clonotype: With a much larger clone just one base away, this may be a read error. The J gene is TRBJ1-6, the V gene TRBV28; maybe TRBD1 (5 bases). CDR3 length equals 11 residues. Germline assignment: CDR1 MDHEN and CDR2 SYDVKM. Trimming took 10 bases from V and 7 from J, leaving 8 bases between them. The CDR3 sequence: CANRHNSPLHF. The CDR3 region has the DNA TGTGCCAACAGGCACAATTCACCCCTCCACTTT.

As concerns this clonotype: Sequence at one end of the junction differs from germline and may be a read error. The chain has TRBV18 and TRBJ2-2, with D perhaps TRBD2 (6 bases). Per the germline V gene, CDR1 is KGHSH and CDR2 is LQKENI. CDR3 length: 15 residues. The CDR3 nucleotides are TGTGCCAGCCCACCACGACTAGTTGGCACCGGGGAGCTGTTTTTT. Protein product: CASPPRLVGTGELFF.

The V gene is TRBV7-3, the J gene TRBJ2-3, with TRBD1 identical over 8 bases. CDR1 is SGHTA and CDR2 is FQGTGA in the germline V gene. V lost 5 bases, J lost 5 bases, and 12 bases stayed unmatched. CDR3 length: 16 amino acids. Here the CDR3 reads CASSISTGTGEDTQYF. The CDR3 DNA reads TGTGCCAGCAGCATATCCACCGGGACAGGTGAAGATACGCAGTATTTT.

V and J are TRBV11-1 and TRBJ2-1; TRBD1 matches at 7 bases. This CDR3 contains 13 residues. Germline assignment: CDR1 SGHAT and CDR2 FQDESV (reference sequence). With V trimmed by 5 bases and J by 14 bases, 12 bases remained unmatched. The CDR3 sequence: CASSGHTGTAEFF. CDR3 in DNA: TGTGCCAGCAGCGGCCACACCGGGACAGCGGAGTTCTTC.

In this sample, this clonotype turned up a few times. The chain is built from TRBV12-3 or TRBV12-4 and TRBJ2-1; TRBD1 aligns across 7 bases. The CDR3 spans 15 residues. Unmatched junction bases numbered 7, after V lost 2 bases and J lost 6 bases. The CDR3 is CASSLHGDSRNEQFF. The DNA for the CDR3 is TGTGCCAGCAGTTTACACGGGGACAGCCGCAATGAGCAGTTCTTC.